Shown below are 25 T cell receptor beta chains from a single sample sequenced in a study of blood T cell repertoires in COVID-19. The data were produced by immunoSEQ multiplex PCR, yet TCRdb's version contains in-frame clones alone and is incomplete. Here the sample spans some 150,000 clones, 80% to 90% being singletons. Material for sequencing was peripheral blood. The receptors come from a woman in her forties with acute or convalescent COVID-19.

CDR3 nucleotides: TGTGCCAGCAGCCGGACTAGCGGGGAACCGAAAGAGACCCAGTACTTC. As protein: CASSRTSGEPKETQYF. The chain couples TRBV7-2 to TRBJ2-5, with 12 bases aligning to TRBD2. The CDR3 is 16 amino acids. V shed 5 bases, J shed 3 bases, and the junction held 7 bases outside the gene matches. Germline V gene data show CDR1 as SGHTA and CDR2 as FQGNSA.

The rearrangement joins TRBV2 to TRBJ1-2, with D unresolved. Germline-derived CDR1 and CDR2 are SNHLY and FYNNEI. The V end lost 8 bases, the J end lost 0 bases, and 16 bases lay between the germline ends. There are 15 residues in the CDR3. In nucleotides, the CDR3 is TGTGCCAGCGTAATGGAGGGAGGGACTAACTATGGCTACACCTTC. It codes for CASVMEGGTNYGYTF.

The J gene is TRBJ1-5, the V gene TRBV27; D gene unclear. CDR1 is MNHEY and CDR2 is SMNVEV in the germline V gene (reference sequence). Trimming left V 1 base short and J 7 bases short, with 11 bases between. The CDR3 contains 14 residues. CDR3 nucleotide sequence: TGTGCCAGCAGTTTATACCAGTTCGTACAGCCCCAGCATTTT. It translates to CASSLYQFVQPQHF.

This chain uses TRBV6-2 or TRBV6-3 with TRBJ2-7; TRBD1 matches 7 bases. The V segment lost 0 bases and the J segment 3 bases; nucleotides outside the gene matches: 8. The CDR3 is made up of 16 amino acids. The germline V gene has CDR1 MNHEY and CDR2 SVGEGT. The CDR3 DNA reads TGTGCCAGCAGTTACTCGCGTTTGACAGGGATCTACGAGCAGTACTTC. Protein product: CASSYSRLTGIYEQYF.

J is TRBJ2-1 and V is TRBV27, with D tentatively TRBD1 (5 bases). The CDR3 length is 16 residues. Trimming removed 6 bases from V and 8 bases from J, with 23 bases in between. Germline-derived CDR1 and CDR2 are MNHEY and SMNVEV (reference sequence). The chain's CDR3 is CASSYFPRVPGDEQFF. CDR3 bases: TGTGCCAGCAGCTATTTTCCCAGGGTCCCTGGGGATGAGCAGTTCTTC.

This sequence joins TRBV19 and TRBJ1-2; tentative D call: TRBD1 (6 bases). CDR1 is LNHDA, CDR2 SQIVND, per germline (reference sequence). The V end lost 0 bases, the J end lost 9 bases, and 17 bases lay between the germline ends. The CDR3 loop spans 15 amino acids. The CDR3 sequence: CASSIELVGRGSYTF. The CDR3 nucleotides read TGTGCCAGTAGTATAGAGTTGGTGGGTAGGGGGAGCTACACCTTC.

V and J are TRBV29-1 and TRBJ2-7; 7 bases fit TRBD1. V shed 8 bases, J shed 0 bases, and the junction held 7 bases outside the gene matches. The CDR3 length is 13 residues. The germline V gene encodes CDR1 SQVTM and CDR2 ANQGSEA. The DNA of the CDR3 is TGCAGCTGCCTAACAGGGGCCTCCTACGAGCAGTACTTC. This translates into CSCLTGASYEQYF.

V gene TRBV3-1 (or the pseudogene TRBV3-2) combines with J gene TRBJ2-7; possible D gene TRBD1, 5 bases. The CDR3 sequence is 13 residues long. The V end lost 4 bases, the J end lost 5 bases, and 12 bases lay between the germline ends. Germline lookup yields CDR1 LGHDT and CDR2 YNNKEL (reference sequence). The CDR3: CASSLYQGHEQYF. The CDR3 DNA follows: TGTGCCAGCAGCCTATACCAGGGCCACGAGCAGTACTTC.

DNA of the CDR3: TGTGCCAGCTCACTATTTCGCGATGTTTACGAGCAGTACTTC. It encodes CASSLFRDVYEQYF. The chain uses TRBV18 and TRBJ2-7; D not certain. The germline gives CDR1 KGHSH, CDR2 LQKENI. CDR3 size: 14 residues. V gave up 4 bases and J gave up 4 bases, with 14 bases separating them.

This chain links TRBV5-8 with TRBJ2-1; D gene unclear. V lost 1 base and J 12 bases, leaving 11 bases between the germline ends. This CDR3 contains 12 residues. From germline, CDR1 is SGHTS and CDR2 YDEGEE. CDR3 nucleotides: TGTGCCAGCAGCTTGCCCGCTCACATGCAGTTCTTC. Its translation is CASSLPAHMQFF.

The chain is built from TRBV5-1 and TRBJ1-6; the match to TRBD1 covers 7 bases. After removal of 4 bases from V and 7 bases from J, the junction contained 11 bases not matched to a gene. CDR3 length equals 16 residues. Germline CDR1 is SGHRS and CDR2 is YFSETQ. In nucleotides, the CDR3 is TGCGCCAGCAGCCTTACCGGGACAGCTTTAAATTCACCCCTCCACTTT. This encodes CASSLTGTALNSPLHF.

This clone was recorded a few times. This chain links TRBV10-3 with TRBJ2-7; tentatively, D is TRBD2 (6 bases). The CDR3 is 15 amino acids. Trimming cost V 1 base and J 3 bases, with 13 bases left between them. Looked up from germline, CDR1 is ENHRY and CDR2 is SYGVKD. CDR3 residues: CAISEWPGRIYEQYF. DNA of the CDR3: TGTGCCATCAGTGAGTGGCCAGGGAGGATCTACGAGCAGTACTTC.

The CDR3 reads CASGREGSSTDTQYF. The CDR3 region has the DNA TGTGCCAGCGGGCGGGAGGGATCTAGCACAGATACGCAGTATTTT. The chain recombines TRBV2 with TRBJ2-3; 9 bases match TRBD2. This CDR3 has 15 residues. V was pared by 8 bases and J by 0 bases, with 6 bases of the junction left unmatched. CDR1 and CDR2 (germline): SNHLY, FYNNEI.

The V gene is TRBV6-2 or TRBV6-3, the J gene TRBJ2-2; 9 bases align to TRBD2. V lost 2 bases to trimming and J lost 3 bases; unmatched junction nucleotides: 7. The CDR3 extends over 17 amino acids. CDR1 and CDR2 (germline): MNHEY, SVGEGT. The CDR3 DNA is TGTGCCAGCAGTTACCCGGGGACTAGCTATTACACCGGGGAGCTGTTTTTT. Encoded protein: CASSYPGTSYYTGELFF.

This chain joins TRBV30 and TRBJ1-5, with TRBD1 matching over 7 bases. CDR3 length: 17 residues. The germline V gene encodes CDR1 GTSNPN and CDR2 SVGIG (reference sequence). V dropped 1 base and J dropped 4; count of bases not matched to a gene: 13. The CDR3 is CAWSARSVTGRNQPQHF. The DNA for the CDR3 is TGTGCCTGGAGTGCCAGGTCCGTGACAGGGAGGAATCAGCCCCAGCATTTT.

This clone was seen a single time. The chain combines TRBV4-3 with TRBJ1-5; D remains unclear. V lost 3 bases to trimming and J lost 6 bases, with 9 bases between them. CDR3 length equals 13 residues. Germline loops: CDR1 LGHNA, CDR2 YSLEER. The DNA for the CDR3 is TGCGCCAGCAGCCACGGGAGAGGTCAGCCCCAGCATTTT. Amino acid sequence: CASSHGRGQPQHF.

The chain combines TRBV2 with TRBJ1-1, with D tentatively TRBD1 (6 bases). V was clipped by 5 bases and J by 6 bases, with 19 bases between them. Germline assignment: CDR1 SNHLY and CDR2 FYNNEI. The CDR3 extends over 15 amino acids. CDR3 protein: CASSLDSSIKPEAFF. CDR3 DNA: TGTGCCAGCAGTTTGGACAGCTCCATTAAGCCTGAAGCTTTCTTT.

The genes are TRBV7-2 and TRBJ2-3, with TRBD2 matching 9 bases. CDR3 size: 17 residues. Germline trimming cut 1 base from V and 6 bases from J; bases unmatched to any gene: 11. Per the germline V gene, CDR1 is SGHTA and CDR2 is FQGNSA. The CDR3 DNA reads TGTGCCAGCAGCTTAGTCAGGGGATTAGCGGGGGACGATACGCAGTATTTT. Encoded protein: CASSLVRGLAGDDTQYF.

This sequence joins TRBV7-2 and TRBJ1-1; 7 bases fit TRBD1. Germline assignment: CDR1 SGHTA and CDR2 FQGNSA. Trimming at V came to 5 bases and at J to 0 bases, leaving 9 bases not matched to a gene. The CDR3 length is 16 residues. The CDR3: CASSPGPGGLNTEAFF. DNA for the CDR3: TGTGCCAGCAGCCCAGGGCCAGGGGGGTTGAACACTGAAGCTTTCTTT. Complete variable domain (other parts from reference TRBV7-2 and TRBJ1-1): GAGVSQSPSNKVTEKGKDVELRCDPISGHTALYWYRQSLGQGLEFLIYFQGNSAPDKSGLPSDRFSAERTGGSVSTLTIQRTQQEDSAVYLCASSPGPGGLNTEAFFGQGTRLTVV.

V and J are TRBV19 and TRBJ1-5; no reliable D call. The V gene's germline CDR1 is LNHDA and CDR2 SQIVND (reference sequence). V was cut by 4 bases and J by 0 bases, with 10 bases left in between. CDR3 length equals 15 residues. The CDR3 region has the DNA TGTGCCAGTAGTAGCATCAGGATTAGCAATCAGCCCCAGCATTTT. It encodes CASSSIRISNQPQHF.

This clone occurred a few times. The chain recombines TRBV27 with TRBJ1-1; D is undetermined. This CDR3 comprises 12 residues. CDR1 is MNHEY, CDR2 SMNVEV, per germline (reference sequence). V lost 2 bases, J lost 8 bases, and 9 bases lay in between. The CDR3 nucleotides read TGTGCCAGCAGTTTAAATCGGGAGGAAGCTTTCTTT. It translates to CASSLNREEAFF.

J is TRBJ1-2 and V is TRBV4-2; TRBD1 aligns across 10 bases. This CDR3 has 15 amino acids. Germline CDR1 reads LGHNA; CDR2 reads YNFKEQ. V lost 0 bases and J lost 8; bases outside the gene matches: 6. The CDR3, as DNA: TGTGCCAGCAGCCAAGACTTTGGGACAGGGGAAGGCTACACCTTC. It translates to CASSQDFGTGEGYTF.

Here the CDR3 reads CASSLWTRGHEQYF. CDR3 bases: TGTGCCAGCAGCCTTTGGACCAGGGGCCACGAGCAGTACTTC. The V gene is TRBV7-8, the J gene TRBJ2-7; D is perhaps TRBD1 (6 bases). The ends were cut back, 5 bases at V and 5 bases at J, with 16 bases in the middle. The CDR3 loop spans 14 amino acids. Germline CDR1 SGHVS, CDR2 FQNEAQ.

The chain uses TRBV18 and TRBJ2-2; 8 positions agree with TRBD2. With V trimmed by 3 bases and J by 6 bases, 6 bases remained unmatched. Per germline, CDR1 KGHSH and CDR2 LQKENI. The CDR3 has 15 amino acids. The CDR3 bases are TGTGCCAGCTCACCTAGCGGGATCCTACCCGGGGAGCTGTTTTTT. Its translation is CASSPSGILPGELFF. Together with reference TRBV18 and TRBJ2-2, the CDR3 gives the full variable domain: NAGVMQNPRHLVRRRGQEARLRCSPMKGHSHVYWYRQLPEEGLKFMVYLQKENIIDESGMPKERFSAEFPKEGPSILRIQQVVRGDSAAYFCASSPSGILPGELFFGEGSRLTVL.

This clone was seen a few times. V gene TRBV5-1 combines with J gene TRBJ2-5; unclear D gene. V was pared by 2 bases and J by 2 bases, with 10 bases between. In germline, CDR1 is SGHRS, CDR2 YFSETQ. The CDR3 covers 14 residues. For the CDR3, the DNA is TGCGCCAGCAGCTTTGAGAGGTCTCAAGAGACCCAGTACTTC. This translates into CASSFERSQETQYF. The full variable domain, completed using reference TRBV5-1 and TRBJ2-5, is KAGVTQTPRYLIKTRGQQVTLSCSPISGHRSVSWYQQTPGQGLQFLFEYFSETQRNKGNFPGRFSGRQFSNSRSEMNVSTLELGDSALYLCASSFERSQETQYFGPGTRLLVL.